These 25 T cell receptor beta chains were all obtained from the same sample, sequenced in a study of blood T cell repertoires in COVID-19. The protocol was immunoSEQ multiplex PCR, while the TCRdb copy is restricted to in-frame clones and leaves out a portion. This table holds about 240,000 clones, approximately 86% found once. The sequenced material came from peripheral blood. The receptor source for this set is an older woman with active or convalescent COVID-19.

The J gene is TRBJ1-2, the V gene TRBV9, with 10 nucleotides matching TRBD1. Germline CDR1 and CDR2: SGDLS and YYNGEE. Losses at the gene ends were 3 bases for V and 6 bases for J; bases not matched to a gene: 8. This CDR3 has 15 residues. The CDR3 DNA follows: TGTGCCAGCAGCGCAGGGACAGGGGAGGCTCATGGCTACACCTTC. It yields the protein CASSAGTGEAHGYTF.

The chain uses TRBV7-9 and TRBJ2-6; 9 nucleotides line up with TRBD1. The CDR3 totals 16 residues. J gave up 2 bases and V 2 bases, and 1 base lay outside the gene matches. The V gene's germline CDR1 is SEHNR and CDR2 FQNEAQ (reference sequence). CDR3 protein: CASSLRTGAGANVLTF. The CDR3 DNA sequence: TGTGCCAGCAGCTTACGGACAGGGGCTGGGGCCAACGTCCTGACTTTC.

The chain joins TRBV5-6 to TRBJ1-6, with 9 bases lining up with TRBD1. J was trimmed by 5 bases and V by 7 bases; bases with no gene match: 10. The CDR3 has 16 residues. CDR1 is SGHDT, CDR2 YYEEEE, per germline. The CDR3 sequence: CASFRSRQGDNSPLHF. CDR3 DNA sequence: TGTGCCAGCTTTCGATCTCGACAGGGGGATAATTCACCCCTCCACTTT.

CDR3 loop: CASSLAIFQGGTEAFF. CDR3 DNA sequence: TGCGCCAGCAGCTTGGCGATTTTCCAGGGAGGCACTGAAGCTTTCTTT. The chain uses TRBV5-1 and TRBJ1-1, with TRBD1 as a possible D gene (5 bases). The CDR3 sequence is 16 residues long. Trimming removed 0 bases from V and 4 bases from J, with 16 bases in between. Per the germline V gene, CDR1 is SGHRS and CDR2 is YFSETQ.

The chain couples TRBV7-9 to TRBJ1-2, with a tentative D call TRBD1 (5 bases). The V gene's germline CDR1 is SEHNR and CDR2 FQNEAQ (reference sequence). This CDR3 region has 12 residues. V dropped 6 bases and J dropped 2 bases, with 7 bases sitting between them. CDR3 in DNA: TGTGCCAGCAGGGGACTGAACTATGGCTACACCTTC. Its protein product is CASRGLNYGYTF.

This clone was found once. The genes are TRBV19 and TRBJ2-2, with TRBD2 identical over 7 bases. The length of the CDR3 is 16 residues. Trimming took 7 bases from V and 4 from J; bases not matched to a gene: 12. Germline V gene sequence: CDR1 LNHDA, CDR2 SQIVND (reference sequence). CDR3 coding DNA: TGTGCCAGTAATCCCTGGGAGGGCTTGGGCACCGGGGAGCTGTTTTTT. Its protein product is CASNPWEGLGTGELFF.

CDR3 nucleotide sequence: TGTGCCAGCAGCTTGGCCCCGGGACAGCCAAGGGAGACCCAGTACTTC. Translating it yields CASSLAPGQPRETQYF. J is TRBJ2-5 and V is TRBV5-4, with 7 bases fitting TRBD1. This CDR3 has 16 amino acids. V lost 0 bases, J lost 5 bases, and 10 bases stayed unmatched. Germline assignment: CDR1 SGHNT and CDR2 YYREEE (reference sequence).

J is TRBJ1-2 and V is TRBV28; no clear D gene. The V end lost 2 bases, the J end lost 2 bases, and 6 bases lay between the germline ends. This CDR3 is 13 amino acids long. Germline V gene sequence: CDR1 MDHEN, CDR2 SYDVKM. Here the CDR3 reads CASSLVQNYGYTF. Here the CDR3 DNA reads TGTGCCAGCAGTTTAGTACAAAACTATGGCTACACCTTC.

The chain recombines TRBV10-1 with TRBJ1-1, with TRBD1 matching over 8 bases. Germline CDR1 and CDR2: WNHNN and SYGVQD (reference sequence). This CDR3 comprises 15 residues. Trimming removed 4 bases from V and 10 bases from J; junction bases left unmatched: 14. The CDR3, as DNA: TGCGCCAGCAGTGCTACCGGGACAGGCACTCGTCTAGCTTTCTTT. It yields the protein CASSATGTGTRLAFF.

The chain uses TRBV7-9 and TRBJ1-2; maybe TRBD1 (6 bases). Trimming took off 1 base at V and 12 bases at J, with 12 bases between the two ends. The CDR3 has 12 residues. The germline CDR1 and CDR2 sequences are SEHNR and FQNEAQ (reference sequence). CDR3 amino acids: CASSLEEGGHTF. In DNA form, the CDR3 reads TGTGCCAGCAGCTTAGAGGAAGGGGGACACACCTTC. Together with reference TRBV7-9 and TRBJ1-2, the CDR3 gives the full variable domain: DTGVSQNPRHKITKRGQNVTFRCDPISEHNRLYWYRQTLGQGPEFLTYFQNEAQLEKSRLLSDRFSAERPKGSFSTLEIQRTEQGDSAMYLCASSLEEGGHTFGSGTRLTVV.

This chain uses TRBV27 with TRBJ1-5; the D is unclear. V lost 7 bases and J lost 2, with 12 bases in between. This CDR3 region has 14 residues. Germline V gene data show CDR1 as MNHEY and CDR2 as SMNVEV (reference sequence). CDR3 sequence: CASKSDGGNQPQHF. The DNA for the CDR3 is TGTGCCAGCAAGAGCGACGGGGGCAATCAGCCCCAGCATTTT.

The rearrangement uses TRBV7-9 and TRBJ2-2, with 7 bases that match TRBD1. Germline CDR1 and CDR2: SEHNR and FQNEAQ (reference sequence). The CDR3 contains 15 residues. V gave up 3 bases and J gave up 2 bases; unmatched junction bases: 3. DNA of the CDR3: TGTGCCAGCAGCTTCGGACAGGTCAACACCGGGGAGCTGTTTTTT. Amino acids: CASSFGQVNTGELFF.

The CDR3 loop reads CASGSRLAGGNEQFF. The DNA of the CDR3 is TGTGCTAGTGGTTCTAGACTAGCGGGGGGGAATGAGCAGTTCTTC. The rearrangement joins TRBV12-5 to TRBJ2-1, with TRBD2 identical over 14 bases. The CDR3 is 15 residues long. Germline CDR1 and CDR2: LGHNT and FRNRAP. V was pared by 4 bases and J by 7 bases, with 3 bases of the junction left unmatched.

The chain is built from TRBV2 and TRBJ2-5; no reliable D call. The CDR3 extends over 13 amino acids. V lost 6 bases, J lost 2 bases, and 10 bases lay in between. Germline V gene sequence: CDR1 SNHLY, CDR2 FYNNEI. The DNA for the CDR3 is TGTGCCAGCAGGGTAGACGGGCAAGAGACCCAGTACTTC. Protein: CASRVDGQETQYF.

The J gene is TRBJ2-1, the V gene TRBV7-2; 7 bases are shared with TRBD1. The CDR3 is 15 residues long. The J segment lost 15 bases and the V segment lost 4 bases, leaving 18 bases of the junction unmatched. The germline V gene encodes CDR1 SGHTA and CDR2 FQGNSA. The DNA for the CDR3 is TGTGCCAGCAGCTCCCTAGAAGCAGGGGGACGAACGGGGTTCTTC. It translates to CASSSLEAGGRTGFF.

The V and J genes are TRBV5-1 and TRBJ1-2; D call uncertain. Looked up from germline, CDR1 is SGHRS and CDR2 is YFSETQ. V was trimmed by 0 bases and J by 1 base, leaving 7 bases between them. This CDR3 has 14 residues. DNA for the CDR3: TGCGCCAGCAGCTTGGGACACAGTAACTATGGCTACACCTTC. Translated, it gives CASSLGHSNYGYTF. Complete variable domain (other parts from reference TRBV5-1 and TRBJ1-2): KAGVTQTPRYLIKTRGQQVTLSCSPISGHRSVSWYQQTPGQGLQFLFEYFSETQRNKGNFPGRFSGRQFSNSRSEMNVSTLELGDSALYLCASSLGHSNYGYTFGSGTRLTVV.

This clone has only one observation. The V gene is TRBV10-3, the J gene TRBJ2-7; a weak D match, TRBD2 (7 bases). The CDR3 is 14 residues long. Germline V lookup: CDR1 ENHRY, CDR2 SYGVKD. V dropped 0 bases and J dropped 2 bases, with 8 bases sitting between them. CDR3 DNA: TGTGCCATCAGTGAGTCGGGGGGGCCCTACGAGCAGTACTTC. Its protein is CAISESGGPYEQYF.

As concerns this clone: The junction departs from the called germline gene at one end, perhaps through a read error. The J gene is TRBJ1-1, the V gene TRBV24-1; TRBD1 is a possible D gene (6 bases). Germline V gene lookup returns CDR1 KGHDR and CDR2 SFDVKD. The CDR3 totals 15 residues. DNA of the CDR3: TGTGCCACCAGTCGGGCAGGCGGGGGGCTCACTGAAGTTTTCTTT. Translated: CATSRAGGGLTEVFF.

The chain has TRBV9 and TRBJ2-5; 7 positions match TRBD1. Trimming at V came to 5 bases and at J to 2 bases, leaving 6 bases not matched to a gene. The V gene's germline CDR1 is SGDLS and CDR2 YYNGEE. This CDR3 is 14 amino acids long. The CDR3 sequence: CASSFGTEQETQYF. The CDR3 coding sequence is TGTGCCAGCAGTTTTGGGACAGAACAAGAGACCCAGTACTTC.

The CDR3 DNA sequence: TGTGCCAGCTCACCCAGAGGGAGGGGTCAAGAGACCCAGTACTTC. Translation gives CASSPRGRGQETQYF. J is TRBJ2-5 and V is TRBV18; 7 nucleotides match TRBD2. The CDR3 covers 15 residues. In germline, CDR1 is KGHSH, CDR2 LQKENI. After removal of 3 bases from V and 2 bases from J, the junction contained 6 bases not matched to a gene.

CDR3 protein: CASSGGNRGGEQYF. The CDR3 DNA reads as TGTGCCAGCAGCGGCGGGAACAGGGGCGGGGAGCAGTACTTC. The J gene is TRBJ2-7, the V gene TRBV9; D possibly corresponds to TRBD1 (7 bases). Trimming cost V 3 bases and J 7 bases, with 17 bases left between them. The germline V gene encodes CDR1 SGDLS and CDR2 YYNGEE. This CDR3 spans 14 amino acids.

This chain's CDR3 is CASSSRRKSQGARDQPQHF. The DNA for the CDR3 is TGTGCCAGCAGCTCCAGGCGAAAGTCCCAGGGGGCGCGGGATCAGCCCCAGCATTTT. The V and J genes are TRBV5-6 and TRBJ1-5; TRBD1 aligns across 8 bases. V shed 3 bases, J shed 5 bases, and the junction held 19 bases outside the gene matches. Germline values: CDR1 SGHDT, CDR2 YYEEEE. This CDR3 contains 19 residues.

The genes are TRBV5-1 and TRBJ2-7; perhaps TRBD1 as D (6 bases). Germline CDR1 and CDR2: SGHRS and YFSETQ. The CDR3 sequence is 18 residues long. V dropped 1 base and J dropped 4 bases, with 24 bases sitting between them. Written as DNA, the CDR3 is TGCGCCAGCAGCTTGTTCGGCAGGGGTATTTTACCCCATTACGAGCAGTACTTC. This codes for CASSLFGRGILPHYEQYF.

The table lists this clone with a few counts. The chain recombines TRBV7-8 with TRBJ1-1; 8 bases map to TRBD1. CDR1 is SGHVS, CDR2 FQNEAQ, per germline. V gave up 5 bases and J gave up 1 base; unmatched junction bases: 21. The CDR3 has 20 amino acids. CDR3 nucleotide sequence: TGTGCCAGCAGCGCCTCCTCTGGTCAGGGGGCTATCGGGGAGAACACTGAAGCTTTCTTT. This encodes CASSASSGQGAIGENTEAFF.

This clone appeared once. The V and J genes are TRBV21-1 and TRBJ1-1; the table gives TRBD1 as D, unverified against the DNA. TRBV21-1 is recorded as a pseudogene. There are 19 residues in the CDR3. The CDR3 spells CASSKEQGQGRLANTEAFF. In DNA, the CDR3 is TGTGCCAGCAGCAAAGAGCAAGGACAGGGGCGCCTGGCGAACACTGAAGCTTTCTTT.